This TCR beta chain appears in the sequencing data of a study of memory CD4+ T cells and cytomegalovirus serostatus (dated by TCRdb to between 2018 and 2021). Describing the broader study: The 33 healthy Belgian adults in the cohort included 9 who were CMV seropositive and around 25 who were CMV seronegative. To replicate a published TCR-based CMV serostatus classifier, the researchers sequenced the CD4+ memory TCRbeta repertoires of a Belgian cohort whose cytomegalovirus serostatus was known.

Notes on this clone: Its antigen specificity is not known. The record has no base qualities; no much larger clone is one base away.

Study-wide conclusions, independent of this receptor: Of over 150 previously reported CMV-associated TCRbeta sequences, some 67 appeared in the CD4+ memory repertoires, each in one to five individuals. For CMV serostatus prediction, a median bootstrapped AUC of about 0.94 was reached with the original framework, and a median bootstrapped AUC of 0.91 was reached with a US-trained random forest. The results were interpreted as suggesting that the CMV-associated TCR signature is mostly present in the CD4+ memory repertoire. The original-framework classifier achieved a median bootstrapped AUC of about 0.95 with a 95% CI of 0.76-1.00 on the Belgian cohort. Only CD4+CD45RO+ memory cells were sequenced, in contrast to the original study, which included naive and memory CD4+ and CD8+ populations.

Genomic DNA was extracted from sorted cells with the Quick-DNA Microprep Kit. Amplification of TCRbeta DNA was done with the immunoSEQ hsTCRbeta kit, following the protocol from the manufacturer. TCRbeta libraries were sequenced on an Illumina MiSeq instrument. As for how the authors treated the data: Once out-of-frame sequences had been removed, fewer than 2.5 million distinct TCRbeta sequences were left, which works out to an average of roughly 70,000 per individual. Each individual was scored by the count of around 160 previously reported CMV-associated TCRbeta sequences and the total productive distinct TCRbeta count. A beta-binomial model was reimplemented in Python, and scikit-learn random forests with default parameters were trained on data from the US cohort. Classifier performance on the Belgian cohort was summarized as median AUC with percentile confidence intervals calculated over 10,000 bootstrap iterations. The clones in this table, taken by TCRdb from immuneACCESS, are in-frame only. Not every clone is retained; where verified, under half of the shortfall comes from an unresolved V gene, and the cause of the rest is unknown. V and J calls and clone size come straight from that table; D and trimming were deduced from the DNA. This sample has 70,000 to 95,000 clones in its table, and 65% to 85% of those were observed once. In total, the top ten clones hold around 0.78% of the sample.

Based on the germline V gene, the CDR1 and CDR2 sequences are MNHEY and SVGAGI. The CDR3, from cysteine to phenylalanine, totals 15 residues. Just the 45-base CDR3 DNA is kept, in frame starting at base 1. Ends trimmed: V by 8 bases, J by 4 bases; bases unmatched to a gene: 12. A FACSAria II was used to sort memory CD4+ T cells, defined as single viable CD3+CD4+CD8-CD45RO+ cells. CMV serostatus was determined using a Roche Elecsys assay that detects serum IgG against CMV pp150, pp28, p38 and p52. After thawing, total CD4+ T cells were enriched by positive selection with CD4 magnetic microbeads. The samples came from a different study that was designed specifically to examine the CD4+ T cell memory repertoire. Following standard operating procedures, peripheral blood mononuclear cells were isolated and cryopreserved, while serum was kept at -80 degrees C. The staining used CD3-PerCP (BW264/56), CD4-APC (RPA-T4), CD45RO-PE (UCHT1) and CD8-Pacific Orange (3B5) antibodies, and Sytox blue was used to exclude non-viable cells.

This TCR was recovered from an adult in good health and CMV-seronegative. Here the chain combines TRBV6-5 and TRBJ1-1, with 8 bases matching TRBD1. What was sequenced was memory CD4+ T cells from blood. The nucleotide sequence reads TGTGCCAGCCTCAAAGCAAGACAGGGGAGCACTGAAGCTTTCTTT. Its product reads: CASLKARQGSTEAFF.